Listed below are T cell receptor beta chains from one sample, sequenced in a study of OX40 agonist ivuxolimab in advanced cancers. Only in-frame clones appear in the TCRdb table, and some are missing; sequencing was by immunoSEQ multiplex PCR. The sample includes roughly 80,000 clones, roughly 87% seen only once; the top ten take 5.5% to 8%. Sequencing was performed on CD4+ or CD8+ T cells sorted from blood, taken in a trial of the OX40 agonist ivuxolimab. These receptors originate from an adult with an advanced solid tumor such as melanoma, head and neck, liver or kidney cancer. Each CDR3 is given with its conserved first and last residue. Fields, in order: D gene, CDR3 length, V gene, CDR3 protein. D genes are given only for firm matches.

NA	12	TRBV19	CASSLQLGELFF
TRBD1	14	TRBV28	CATGDRFGNQPQHF
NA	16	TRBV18	CASSPPAGSPNQPQHF
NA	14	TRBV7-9	CAIGGTGSNQPQHF
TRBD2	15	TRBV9	CASSRLAGGGNEQFF
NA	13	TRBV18	CASSPGRGQPQHF
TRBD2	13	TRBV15	CATRSGALETQYF
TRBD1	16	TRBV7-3	CASSLTEGARNYGYTF
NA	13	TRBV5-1	CASSLPRGHEQYF
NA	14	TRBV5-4	CASSSKAGNTEAFF
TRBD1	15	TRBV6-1	CASSSGTGGKNEQFF
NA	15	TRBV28	CASSDLQGENSPLHF
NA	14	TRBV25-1	CASSEYRNTGELFF
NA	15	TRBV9	CASSVEAISGNTIYF
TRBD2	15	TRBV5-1	CASSTGTSGSNEQFF
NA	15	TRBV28	CASSLSMQRAYGYTF
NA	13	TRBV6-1	CASSIETGYGYTF
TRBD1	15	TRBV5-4	CASSPGQGYNEKLFF
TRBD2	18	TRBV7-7	CASSLGLAGGANTGELFF
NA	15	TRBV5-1	CASSLGRISNTEAFF
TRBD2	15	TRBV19	CASSSNRLAGDEQYF
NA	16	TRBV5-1	CASSPLALSNTDTQYF
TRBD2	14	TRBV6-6	CASSYGGVYNEQFF
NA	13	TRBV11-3	CASSLNAGDTQYF
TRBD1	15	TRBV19	CASSIGPGQKETQYF
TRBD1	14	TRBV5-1	CASRPTGAGNTIYF
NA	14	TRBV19	CASSILGSTDTQYF
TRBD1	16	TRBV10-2	CATKMVQGALNTEAFF
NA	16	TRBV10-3	CAIRGGIGQGAYEQYF
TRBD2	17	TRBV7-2	CASSSRGAGSSTDTQYF
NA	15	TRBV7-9	CASSSDGGAIYEQYF
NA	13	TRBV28	CASSGALNTEAFF
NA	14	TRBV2	CASSEERGPYEQYF
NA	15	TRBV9	CASSALEGGMGELFF
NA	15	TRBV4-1	CASSREFGGRWELFF
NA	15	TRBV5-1	CASSSQGGGANVLTF
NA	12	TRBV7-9	CASSLTGYGYTF
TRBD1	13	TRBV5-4	CAISRDRGETQYF
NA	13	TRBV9	CASSREGLETQYF
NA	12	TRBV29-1	CSEPDSNQPQHF
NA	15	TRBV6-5	CASSYSRTVNQPQHF
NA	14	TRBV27	CASSLLLATGELFF
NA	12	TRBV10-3	CATRDISYEQYF
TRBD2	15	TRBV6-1	CASSGGTSGRETQYF
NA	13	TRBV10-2	CASSESGRQPQHF
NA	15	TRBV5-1	CASSQNAGSSYEQYF
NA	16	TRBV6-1	CASSEALTGFYNEQFF
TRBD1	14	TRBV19	CASRRTGVAYEQYF
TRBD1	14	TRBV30	CARGTGGIWNEQFF
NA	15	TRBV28	CASSPGRSSTDTQYF
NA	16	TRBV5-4	CASSPELQVMNTEAFF
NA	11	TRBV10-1	CASSSDDEQFF
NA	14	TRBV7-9	CASSLGTANSPLHF
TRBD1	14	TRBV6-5	CASSPQGLNTEAFF
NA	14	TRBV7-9	CASSLDGVTGELFF
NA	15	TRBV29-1	CSVDSKASSYNEQFF
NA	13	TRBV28	CASSFSGNYGYTF